The 26 T cell receptor beta chains listed next were all sequenced from one sample in a study of shared clonotypes between healthy human individuals. CD8 cells classed as naive were CD45RO-negative and positively selected for CCR7, excluding terminally differentiated effector memory CD45RA+ cells. The assay was immunoSEQ multiplex PCR, and TCRdb's table has in-frame clones only and misses some. This sample has about 2.2 million clones, with just over 90% found just once. Sequencing was performed on naive CD8+ T cells from PBMCs. The receptors shown here come from a man in his late teens or twenties in good health. Some clones in this sample may be carry-over from other donors' samples.

The V gene is TRBV11-2, the J gene TRBJ2-2; D not certain. With 7 bases removed from V and 2 bases from J, the gap between germline ends came to 20 bases. The germline CDR1 and CDR2 sequences are SGHAT and FQNNGV. The CDR3 contains 17 residues. The CDR3 DNA reads as TGTGCCAGCACCCCCAACTGGGCTCCCATCAACACCGGGGAGCTGTTTTTT. Protein product: CASTPNWAPINTGELFF.

V gene TRBV11-2 combines with J gene TRBJ1-4, with a possible D match to TRBD1 (5 bases). V was trimmed by 5 bases and J by 5 bases, leaving 18 bases between them. This CDR3 contains 16 residues. The germline V gene encodes CDR1 SGHAT and CDR2 FQNNGV. CDR3 coding DNA: TGTGCCAGCAGCAGATGGACAAACTCTCAAAATGAAAAACTGTTTTTT. It codes for CASSRWTNSQNEKLFF.

Regarding this clone: Distinct nucleotide sequences in the sample also encode this CDR3. The V call is TRBV6-1, the J call TRBJ2-7; TRBD1 is a possible D gene (6 bases). The length of the CDR3 is 12 residues. V shed 6 bases and J shed 2 bases, with 8 bases lying between them. Germline CDR1 reads MNHNS; CDR2 reads SASEGT. The CDR3 DNA reads as TGTGCCAGCAGGGACAGAACCTACGAGCAGTACTTC. This gives the protein CASRDRTYEQYF.

J is TRBJ1-2 and V is TRBV9, with 9 bases matching TRBD1. The CDR3 is 14 amino acids. V dropped 0 bases and J dropped 7; count of bases not matched to a gene: 4. Germline V gene lookup returns CDR1 SGDLS and CDR2 YYNGEE. CDR3 residues: CASSVAGQGSGYTF. The DNA of the CDR3 is TGTGCCAGCAGCGTAGCGGGACAGGGTTCTGGCTACACCTTC.

This rearrangement joins TRBV4-1 to TRBJ1-4; TRBD1 agrees at 7 bases. V gave up 1 base and J gave up 8 bases; unmatched junction bases: 4. Germline V gene lookup returns CDR1 MGHRA and CDR2 YSYEKL. The CDR3 extends over 14 amino acids. The CDR3 sequence is CASSQVTGEEKLFF. The CDR3 DNA reads TGCGCCAGCAGCCAAGTAACAGGGGAAGAAAAACTGTTTTTT.

The chain couples TRBV6-6 to TRBJ2-7; D may be TRBD2 (6 bases). CDR3 length equals 11 residues. In germline, CDR1 is MNHNY, CDR2 SVGAGI (reference sequence). Trimming stripped 10 bases from V and 3 bases from J, with 10 bases between. The CDR3 nucleotides read TGTGCCACCCGGGGGTACTACGAGCAGTACTTC. It codes for CATRGYYEQYF.

The chain joins TRBV5-4 to TRBJ1-2; TRBD1 agrees at 9 bases. CDR3 size: 16 residues. Germline values: CDR1 SGHNT, CDR2 YYREEE (reference sequence). Trimming took 4 bases from V and 7 from J; bases not matched to a gene: 14. In nucleotides, the CDR3 is TGTGCCAGCAGCCCGGGGACAGGGCCCCTCGGAGGTGGCTACACCTTC. Protein: CASSPGTGPLGGGYTF.

The chain links TRBV15 to TRBJ2-6; 7 bases are shared with TRBD1. Germline CDR1 and CDR2: LNHNV and YYDKDF (reference sequence). There are 15 residues in the CDR3. V was clipped by 3 bases and J by 3 bases; unmatched bases: 2. CDR3: CATSSRGLGANVLTF. The DNA of the CDR3 is TGTGCCACCAGCAGTAGGGGGCTTGGGGCCAACGTCCTGACTTTC.

The rearrangement uses TRBV5-4 and TRBJ2-1; D call uncertain. V lost 2 bases, J lost 9 bases, and 12 bases lay in between. CDR3 length: 13 amino acids. Germline V gives CDR1 SGHNT, CDR2 YYREEE (reference sequence). The CDR3 here is CASSFGRAVEQFF. The CDR3, as DNA: TGTGCCAGCAGCTTTGGAAGGGCGGTTGAGCAGTTCTTC.

The chain uses TRBV27 and TRBJ1-5, with D perhaps TRBD1 (6 bases). In germline, CDR1 is MNHEY, CDR2 SMNVEV (reference sequence). V shed 5 bases and J shed 0 bases, with 14 bases lying between them. The CDR3 has 16 amino acids. CDR3: CASSATGLGSNQPQHF. CDR3 DNA: TGTGCCAGCAGTGCCACAGGGCTGGGTAGCAATCAGCCCCAGCATTTT.

This clone was detected a few times. Other DNA sequences in this sample translate to the same CDR3. The chain's CDR3 is CASSPGREAFF. The CDR3 DNA sequence: TGTGCCAGCAGTCCCGGGAGGGAAGCTTTCTTT. The V call is TRBV28, the J call TRBJ1-1; D call uncertain. This CDR3 comprises 11 residues. The V end was cut by 5 bases, the J end by 8 bases, with 9 bases between. The germline V gene encodes CDR1 MDHEN and CDR2 SYDVKM. The full variable domain, in which reference TRBV28 and TRBJ1-1 provide the parts outside the CDR3, is DVKVTQSSRYLVKRTGEKVFLECVQDMDHENMFWYRQDPGLGLRLIYFSYDVKMKEKGDIPEGYSVSREKKERFSLILESASTNQTSMYLCASSPGREAFFGQGTRLTVV.

This clone was seen just once. The genes are TRBV27 and TRBJ2-7, with D perhaps matching TRBD1 (6 bases). Deletions cut 6 bases from V and 2 bases from J, with 17 bases between. The length of the CDR3 is 15 residues. Germline V lookup: CDR1 MNHEY, CDR2 SMNVEV (reference sequence). As DNA, the CDR3 is TGTGCCAGCAGCCCTCTCAGGGGATTTCCCTACGAGCAGTACTTC. Amino acids: CASSPLRGFPYEQYF.

The chain has TRBV10-3 and TRBJ2-1, with D hard to call. Trimming took off 2 bases at V and 6 bases at J, with 11 bases between the two ends. The CDR3 length is 14 residues. Germline V gene lookup returns CDR1 ENHRY and CDR2 SYGVKD. CDR3 sequence (DNA): TGTGCCATCAGTGAGGGGCACCGGTCCAATGAGCAGTTCTTC. Translation: CAISEGHRSNEQFF.

The CDR3 here is CASSDHRNTEAFF. The CDR3, as DNA: TGTGCCAGCAGTGATCACAGGAACACTGAAGCTTTCTTT. The V gene is TRBV6-5, the J gene TRBJ1-1; unclear D gene. Trimming removed 5 bases at V and 1 base at J, with 8 bases between. In germline, CDR1 is MNHEY, CDR2 SVGAGI. The CDR3 spans 13 residues.

The J gene is TRBJ2-7, the V gene TRBV5-6, with TRBD2 matching 9 bases. The CDR3 contains 15 residues. Germline CDR1 SGHDT, CDR2 YYEEEE. Trimming removed 0 bases from V and 2 bases from J; junction bases left unmatched: 3. CDR3 in DNA: TGTGCCAGCAGCTTGGTGGAGCGGGAGGCCTACGAGCAGTACTTC. As protein: CASSLVEREAYEQYF.

This clone was observed a handful of times. The chain employs TRBV7-9 and TRBJ2-5; the D is unclear. Per the germline V gene, CDR1 is SEHNR and CDR2 is FQNEAQ (reference sequence). The ends were cut back, 7 bases at V and 4 bases at J, with 16 bases in the middle. The CDR3 sequence is 14 residues long. CDR3 DNA: TGTGCCAGCACCCCAAGGGCTATTGTAGAGACCCAGTACTTC. This sequence encodes CASTPRAIVETQYF.

As regards this clone: This same CDR3 is encoded by further DNA sequences in the sample. The chain has TRBV9 and TRBJ2-3; D perhaps matches TRBD1 (5 bases). The CDR3 is 14 amino acids. Germline V lookup: CDR1 SGDLS, CDR2 YYNGEE. Trimming cost V 1 base and J 0 bases, with 6 bases left between them. CDR3 residues: CASSVWGSTDTQYF. CDR3 coding DNA: TGTGCCAGCAGCGTATGGGGCAGCACAGATACGCAGTATTTT.

The chain joins TRBV11-2 to TRBJ2-2; perhaps TRBD2 as D (6 bases). Germline loops: CDR1 SGHAT, CDR2 FQNNGV. There are 16 residues in the CDR3. Trimming took 0 bases from V and 4 from J, leaving 12 bases between them. CDR3 sequence: CASSLDVGGFTGELFF. CDR3 nucleotide sequence: TGTGCCAGCAGCTTAGATGTCGGGGGTTTCACCGGGGAGCTGTTTTTT.

The chain combines TRBV2 with TRBJ1-1, with a tentative D call TRBD1 (6 bases). The V gene's germline CDR1 is SNHLY and CDR2 FYNNEI. CDR3 length: 13 residues. V was trimmed by 6 bases and J by 8 bases, leaving 16 bases between them. The CDR3 DNA reads as TGTGCCAGCAGCCCAGGGGCCCCCGCCGAAGCTTTCTTT. This translates into CASSPGAPAEAFF.

This rearrangement joins TRBV19 to TRBJ2-7; 10 bases line up with TRBD2. With V trimmed by 5 bases and J by 1 base, 5 bases remained unmatched. This CDR3 contains 15 residues. CDR1 and CDR2 (germline): LNHDA, SQIVND (reference sequence). The CDR3 loop reads CASSLASGGSYEQYF. CDR3 sequence (DNA): TGTGCCAGTAGTTTGGCTAGCGGGGGATCCTACGAGCAGTACTTC.

V is TRBV5-1 and J is TRBJ2-7; 8 bases match TRBD1. Germline V gene lookup returns CDR1 SGHRS and CDR2 YFSETQ. After removal of 4 bases from V and 5 bases from J, the junction contained 8 bases not matched to a gene. The CDR3 covers 14 residues. The CDR3 nucleotides are TGCGCCAGCAGCCGGCCCGGACAGGGACACGAGCAGTACTTC. Protein product: CASSRPGQGHEQYF.

The V and J genes are TRBV27 and TRBJ2-1; no clear D. The CDR3 spans 16 residues. Germline lookup yields CDR1 MNHEY and CDR2 SMNVEV (reference sequence). Trimming removed 7 bases at V and 1 base at J, with 17 bases between. The CDR3 region is CASTLDWPRSYNEQFF. The DNA of the CDR3 is TGTGCCAGCACGCTTGACTGGCCGAGATCCTACAATGAGCAGTTCTTC.

This clone was counted between two and nine times. The V gene is TRBV7-9, the J gene TRBJ1-1; TRBD1 is a possible D gene (5 bases). CDR1 SEHNR and CDR2 FQNEAQ come from the germline V gene (reference sequence). This CDR3 contains 12 residues. Trimming removed 11 bases at V and 1 base at J, with 11 bases between. CDR3 protein: CAGGTENTEAFF. The CDR3 bases are TGTGCCGGAGGGACGGAGAACACTGAAGCTTTCTTT.

V and J are TRBV11-2 and TRBJ1-2; D ambiguous. The CDR3 runs to 13 residues. Trimming took 4 bases from V and 1 from J, leaving 7 bases between them. Germline assignment: CDR1 SGHAT and CDR2 FQNNGV. The chain's CDR3 is CASSSQDNYGYTF. CDR3 nucleotide sequence: TGTGCCAGCAGCTCGCAAGATAACTATGGCTACACCTTC.

The rearrangement uses TRBV7-9 and TRBJ2-1; 8 positions match TRBD2. The CDR3 is made up of 15 amino acids. Looked up from germline, CDR1 is SEHNR and CDR2 is FQNEAQ (reference sequence). V dropped 5 bases and J dropped 5; count of bases not matched to a gene: 8. Here the CDR3 reads CASSPSLAGDNEQFF. CDR3 nucleotide sequence: TGTGCCAGCAGCCCAAGCCTAGCGGGCGACAATGAGCAGTTCTTC.

The chain joins TRBV7-3 to TRBJ2-4; D is uncertain. The ends were cut back, 8 bases at V and 1 base at J, with 12 bases in the middle. CDR3 length: 14 residues. Germline V gene data show CDR1 as SGHTA and CDR2 as FQGTGA. The CDR3 DNA follows: TGTGCCAGCGCTCTACGGGCGGCCAAAAACATTCAGTACTTC. Translation: CASALRAAKNIQYF.